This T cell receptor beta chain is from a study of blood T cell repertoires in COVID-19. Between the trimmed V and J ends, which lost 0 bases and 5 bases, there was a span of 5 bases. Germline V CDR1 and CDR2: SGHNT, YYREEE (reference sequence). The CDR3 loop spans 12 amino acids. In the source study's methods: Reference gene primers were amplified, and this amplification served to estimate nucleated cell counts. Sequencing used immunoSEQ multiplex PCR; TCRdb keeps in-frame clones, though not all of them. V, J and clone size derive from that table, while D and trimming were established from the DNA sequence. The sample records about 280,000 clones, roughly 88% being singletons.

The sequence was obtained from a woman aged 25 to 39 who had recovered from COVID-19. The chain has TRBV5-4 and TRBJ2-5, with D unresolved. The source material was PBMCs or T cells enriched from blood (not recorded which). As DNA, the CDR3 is TGTGCCAGCAGCTTGGCCCAGGAGACCCAGTACTTC. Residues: CASSLAQETQYF.